A selection of T cell receptor beta chains follows, all from one sample in a study of identifying expanded T cells in peripheral blood. Clones were read by immunoSEQ multiplex PCR, and TCRdb kept only the in-frame ones, dropping some. This table holds roughly 90,000 clones, about 88% found once. Input material: blood. These TCRs come from a person between 18 and 75 years old in good health. Each CDR3 is given with its conserved first and last residue. D genes are given only for firm matches. The size of a clone is reported for some rows only, either as once, few or many, or as a class for expanded clones.

abundance: NA
j_gene: TRBJ2-7
v_gene: TRBV18
d_gene: TRBD2
CDR3nt: TGTGCCAGCTCACCACCGTCCAGGGAGGGCGAGCAGTACTTC
CDR3aa: CASSPPSREGEQYF

abundance: NA
j_gene: TRBJ1-1
v_gene: TRBV7-2
d_gene: NA
CDR3nt: TGTGCCAGCAGCCAAACCTTACGAGCTTTCTTT
CDR3aa: CASSQTLRAFF

abundance: NA
j_gene: TRBJ2-7
v_gene: TRBV6-5
d_gene: NA
CDR3nt: TGTGCCAGCAAGCCAGGGGTGTCCTACGAGCAGTACTTC
CDR3aa: CASKPGVSYEQYF

abundance: NA
j_gene: TRBJ1-6
v_gene: TRBV7-8
d_gene: NA
CDR3nt: TGTGCCAGCAGCCCCCCCAGCGCCAATTCACCCCTCCACTTT
CDR3aa: CASSPPSANSPLHF

abundance: NA
j_gene: TRBJ1-3
v_gene: TRBV7-2
d_gene: NA
CDR3nt: TGTGCCAGCAGCTTAGACAGAAGAAACACCATATATTTT
CDR3aa: CASSLDRRNTIYF

abundance: NA
j_gene: TRBJ1-1
v_gene: TRBV18
d_gene: NA
CDR3nt: TGTGCCAGCTCACCACCGACGGGACGGATGAACACTGAAGCTTTCTTT
CDR3aa: CASSPPTGRMNTEAFF

abundance: NA
j_gene: TRBJ2-7
v_gene: TRBV5-4
d_gene: NA
CDR3nt: TGTGCCAGCAGCCCGCTAGGTGCCGAGCAGTACTTC
CDR3aa: CASSPLGAEQYF

abundance: NA
j_gene: TRBJ2-7
v_gene: TRBV6-1
d_gene: TRBD1
CDR3nt: TGTGCCAGCAGATTAGGGACAGGGGGAAAGTACGAGCAGTACTTC
CDR3aa: CASRLGTGGKYEQYF

abundance: NA
j_gene: TRBJ2-3
v_gene: TRBV7-2
d_gene: TRBD2
CDR3nt: TGTGCCAGCAGCCCTCTTAGCGGGGCTACAGATACGCAGTATTTT
CDR3aa: CASSPLSGATDTQYF

abundance: NA
j_gene: TRBJ2-4
v_gene: TRBV5-4
d_gene: TRBD1
CDR3nt: TGTGCCAGCAGCAGACAGGGTTCTGAAAACATTCAGTACTTC
CDR3aa: CASSRQGSENIQYF

abundance: NA
j_gene: TRBJ2-5
v_gene: TRBV7-9
d_gene: TRBD2
CDR3nt: TGTGCCAGCAGCTTTATGGTAGCGGGGGTTGGGGAGACCCAGTACTTC
CDR3aa: CASSFMVAGVGETQYF

abundance: NA
j_gene: TRBJ2-2
v_gene: TRBV6-6
d_gene: TRBD2
CDR3nt: TGTGCCAGCAGACTAGCGGGGGCAACCGGGGAGCTGTTTTTT
CDR3aa: CASRLAGATGELFF

abundance: NA
j_gene: TRBJ2-1
v_gene: TRBV5-1
d_gene: TRBD2
CDR3nt: TGCGCCAGCAGCTCCCCTCAGCGGGGGGGCCAGAATGAGCAGTTCTTC
CDR3aa: CASSSPQRGGQNEQFF

abundance: NA
j_gene: TRBJ2-7
v_gene: TRBV11-2
d_gene: NA
CDR3nt: TGTGCCAGCAGACGGACTAGGGGGTACGAGCAGTACTTC
CDR3aa: CASRRTRGYEQYF

abundance: NA
j_gene: TRBJ1-2
v_gene: TRBV7-8
d_gene: NA
CDR3nt: TGTGCCAGCAGCTATAATAAAGACTATGGCTACACCTTC
CDR3aa: CASSYNKDYGYTF

abundance: NA
j_gene: TRBJ1-2
v_gene: TRBV19
d_gene: TRBD1
CDR3nt: TGTGCCAGTACAGGGGGCGCGTCGAGAGGCTACACCTTC
CDR3aa: CASTGGASRGYTF

abundance: NA
j_gene: TRBJ1-2
v_gene: TRBV9
d_gene: NA
CDR3nt: TGTGCCAGCAGCCCTCCAGGAAGGGGGGATTATGGCTACACCTTC
CDR3aa: CASSPPGRGDYGYTF

abundance: NA
j_gene: TRBJ2-1
v_gene: TRBV19
d_gene: NA
CDR3nt: TGTGCCAGTAGTCCCGGGAAGAGGGCTCGCGGTGGTGAGCAGTTCTTC
CDR3aa: CASSPGKRARGGEQFF

abundance: NA
j_gene: TRBJ1-5
v_gene: TRBV7-9
d_gene: NA
CDR3nt: TGTGCCAGCAGCGCGAGAAGGGAGCAGCCCCAGCATTTT
CDR3aa: CASSARREQPQHF

abundance: NA
j_gene: TRBJ1-5
v_gene: TRBV18
d_gene: NA
CDR3nt: TGTGCCAGCTCACTTTGGCCAGCGGATCAGCCCCAGCATTTT
CDR3aa: CASSLWPADQPQHF

abundance: NA
j_gene: TRBJ1-1
v_gene: TRBV6-5
d_gene: NA
CDR3nt: TGTGCCAGCAGTTACGCCGTAGGCCGTGGCACTGAAGCTTTCTTT
CDR3aa: CASSYAVGRGTEAFF

abundance: NA
j_gene: TRBJ1-5
v_gene: TRBV19
d_gene: TRBD1
CDR3nt: TGTGCCAGTATTGGGACAGGGCATCTTTGGCCCCAGCATTTT
CDR3aa: CASIGTGHLWPQHF

abundance: NA
j_gene: TRBJ1-4
v_gene: TRBV10-3
d_gene: TRBD1
CDR3nt: TGTGCCATCAGCCGTGGACAGGTTAATGAAAAACTGTTTTTT
CDR3aa: CAISRGQVNEKLFF

abundance: NA
j_gene: TRBJ1-1
v_gene: TRBV2
d_gene: TRBD1
CDR3nt: TGTGCCAGCAGTTTCACTCTCGGGCAGGGGGCCACTGAAGCTTTCTTT
CDR3aa: CASSFTLGQGATEAFF

abundance: NA
j_gene: TRBJ1-6
v_gene: TRBV28
d_gene: NA
CDR3nt: TGTGCCAGCAGTTTGGCAGGGCAGGGTTCACCCCTCCACTTT
CDR3aa: CASSLAGQGSPLHF

abundance: NA
j_gene: TRBJ2-2
v_gene: TRBV5-1
d_gene: NA
CDR3nt: TGCGCCAGCAGCTTGGCGTCGGGTTCCGGGGAGCTGTTTTTT
CDR3aa: CASSLASGSGELFF

abundance: NA
j_gene: TRBJ2-3
v_gene: TRBV7-9
d_gene: NA
CDR3nt: TGTGCCAGCAGCTTTAGCACAGATACGCAGTATTTT
CDR3aa: CASSFSTDTQYF

abundance: NA
j_gene: TRBJ2-3
v_gene: TRBV25-1
d_gene: NA
CDR3nt: TGTGCCAGCACCGCAGATACGCAGTATTTT
CDR3aa: CASTADTQYF

abundance: NA
j_gene: TRBJ2-7
v_gene: TRBV14
d_gene: NA
CDR3nt: TGTGCCAGCAGCCAAGACATGCTGGGCCCCAAGTACTTC
CDR3aa: CASSQDMLGPKYF

abundance: NA
j_gene: TRBJ1-1
v_gene: TRBV6-6
d_gene: TRBD1
CDR3nt: TGTGCCAGCAGTCCGGACAGGGTTGAAGCTTTCTTT
CDR3aa: CASSPDRVEAFF

abundance: NA
j_gene: TRBJ1-1
v_gene: TRBV28
d_gene: TRBD1
CDR3nt: TGTGCCAGTTATAGGACAGGGAACACTGAAGCTTTCTTT
CDR3aa: CASYRTGNTEAFF

abundance: few
j_gene: TRBJ1-2
v_gene: TRBV6-1
d_gene: NA
CDR3nt: TGTGCCAGCAGTAGACAGACTAACTATGGCTACACCTTC
CDR3aa: CASSRQTNYGYTF

abundance: NA
j_gene: TRBJ2-5
v_gene: TRBV15
d_gene: TRBD2
CDR3nt: TGTGCCACCAGCAGAGCGGGGGGGGAGACCCAGTACTTC
CDR3aa: CATSRAGGETQYF

abundance: few
j_gene: TRBJ2-7
v_gene: TRBV11-3
d_gene: NA
CDR3nt: TGTGCCAGCAGCTTAGATGGGCAGAGGAGCGAGCAGTACTTC
CDR3aa: CASSLDGQRSEQYF

abundance: NA
j_gene: TRBJ1-1
v_gene: TRBV9
d_gene: NA
CDR3nt: TGTGCCAGCAGCGTAGGAATGAGGGTGAACACTGAAGCTTTCTTT
CDR3aa: CASSVGMRVNTEAFF

abundance: NA
j_gene: TRBJ1-3
v_gene: TRBV11-2
d_gene: NA
CDR3nt: TGTGCCAGCAGCTCTACAGGGACCACTGGAAACACCATATATTTT
CDR3aa: CASSSTGTTGNTIYF

abundance: NA
j_gene: TRBJ1-1
v_gene: TRBV6-1
d_gene: NA
CDR3nt: TGTGCCAGCAGTTCGACAAACATGAACACTGAAGCTTTCTTT
CDR3aa: CASSSTNMNTEAFF

abundance: NA
j_gene: TRBJ1-3
v_gene: TRBV11-2
d_gene: NA
CDR3nt: TGTGCCAGCAGTCCAACCACAGGGTCTGGAAACACCATATATTTT
CDR3aa: CASSPTTGSGNTIYF

abundance: NA
j_gene: TRBJ2-6
v_gene: TRBV7-2
d_gene: NA
CDR3nt: TGTGCCAGCAGCTCATGGGGGACTGGGGCCAACGTCCTGACTTTC
CDR3aa: CASSSWGTGANVLTF

abundance: NA
j_gene: TRBJ1-5
v_gene: TRBV19
d_gene: NA
CDR3nt: TGTGCCAGTCGCCTCGAGGGACCCTGGGACAATCAGCCCCAGCATTTT
CDR3aa: CASRLEGPWDNQPQHF

abundance: NA
j_gene: TRBJ1-4
v_gene: TRBV4-3
d_gene: TRBD1
CDR3nt: TGCGCCAGCAGCCAAGTGCCGGGACAGGGGCTCGAAAAACTGTTTTTT
CDR3aa: CASSQVPGQGLEKLFF

abundance: NA
j_gene: TRBJ1-6
v_gene: TRBV7-2
d_gene: TRBD1
CDR3nt: TGTGCCAGCAGCTCAAAGACAGGGAGGGTTAATTCACCCCTCCACTTT
CDR3aa: CASSSKTGRVNSPLHF

abundance: NA
j_gene: TRBJ1-1
v_gene: TRBV5-6
d_gene: NA
CDR3nt: TGTGCCAGCAGCTTGTTCAGCGGGGGAGCGACTGAAGCTTTCTTT
CDR3aa: CASSLFSGGATEAFF

abundance: NA
j_gene: TRBJ2-7
v_gene: TRBV10-1
d_gene: NA
CDR3nt: TGCGCCAGCAGTTCGGGACAAACCTACGAGCAGTACTTC
CDR3aa: CASSSGQTYEQYF

abundance: NA
j_gene: TRBJ2-7
v_gene: TRBV6-1
d_gene: TRBD1
CDR3nt: TGTGCCAGCAGAAGGACAGGGCGGTACGAGCAGTACTTC
CDR3aa: CASRRTGRYEQYF

abundance: NA
j_gene: TRBJ1-4
v_gene: TRBV7-9
d_gene: TRBD1
CDR3nt: TGTGCCAGCAGCCTATACGAGGGGGCACGGTATGAAAAACTGTTTTTT
CDR3aa: CASSLYEGARYEKLFF

abundance: few
j_gene: TRBJ1-1
v_gene: TRBV4-3
d_gene: NA
CDR3nt: TGCGCCAGCAGCCAAGATCATTTCGTTCGGAGCGGCACTGAAGCTTTCTTT
CDR3aa: CASSQDHFVRSGTEAFF

abundance: NA
j_gene: TRBJ1-4
v_gene: TRBV6-1
d_gene: TRBD1
CDR3nt: TGTGCCAGCAGTCTTGACAGGGGTGAAAAACTGTTTTTT
CDR3aa: CASSLDRGEKLFF